This T cell receptor (beta chain) was recorded in a study of radiation and T cells in renal cell carcinoma. Repertoires were generated with immunoSEQ multiplex PCR, while TCRdb's copy carries only in-frame clones and drops some. Of about 21,000 clones detected, about 80% appear once; the ten largest clones hold 35% to 50%. V was cut by 5 bases and J by 4 bases, with 17 bases left in between. This CDR3 has 16 residues. Germline assignment: CDR1 KGHSH and CDR2 LQKENI. The time point is: baseline pretreatment blood. The treatment here: 15 Gy SBRT to primary tumor, nephrectomy 4 weeks later. Radiation-treated patients gave blood at baseline, week 2 and week 4.

Sample: blood, taken from a patient whose treatment included radiotherapy and nephrectomy. The TCR comes from a man aged 55-75 years with renal cell carcinoma. The V gene is TRBV18, the J gene TRBJ2-2; D is possibly TRBD1 (6 bases). This CDR3 is CASSSSEGTRTGELFF. Here the CDR3 DNA reads TGTGCCAGCTCATCGTCCGAGGGGACACGCACCGGGGAGCTGTTTTTT.